This TCR beta chain appears in the sequencing data of a study of cytomegalovirus exposure and HLA in healthy donors. V lost 3 bases, J lost 2 bases, and 10 bases lay in between. The CDR3 runs 15 residues. Germline V gene lookup returns CDR1 MDHEN and CDR2 SYDVKM. Researchers ran the PCR with 60 Vbeta and 13 Jbeta primers. Assay used: immunoSEQ multiplex PCR; TCRdb lists only in-frame clones, some missing. The sample holds approximately 160,000 clones, around 67% seen once. Study-level findings and limits: With DRB1 most and HLA-C fewest, TCR association rates differed between HLA loci in a later analysis.

On this clone: The antigen is not known.

The sequenced sample consisted of PBMCs. J is TRBJ2-2 and V is TRBV28; D unresolved. The origin of this receptor is a woman under 30 in good health and CMV-seropositive. The CDR3 protein is CASSFGQANTGELFF. CDR3 nucleotides: TGTGCCAGCAGTTTCGGCCAGGCCAACACCGGGGAGCTGTTTTTT.